This TCR beta chain was documented in a study of cytomegalovirus exposure and HLA in healthy donors. Whole-study context: Earlier results showed approximately 110 million unique TCR beta sequences derived from 150 million to 200 million T cells. General study results and limits: It was only CMV serostatus that was available as immune exposure information. The study listed approximately 160 cytomegalovirus-associated TCR beta chains. DRB1 had the most TCR associations and HLA-C the fewest, a later analysis found, with rates varying by HLA locus.

PCR used 60 Vbeta primers and 13 Jbeta primers. Here immunoSEQ multiplex PCR was the method, and the copy in TCRdb shows in-frame clones only, minus some. In the table there are approximately 97,000 clones, approximately 87% of which are singletons. This clone has more than one count but fewer than ten. Its cognate antigen is unknown. V was clipped by 7 bases and J by 0 bases; unmatched bases: 8. There are 15 residues in the CDR3. From germline, CDR1 is SNHLY and CDR2 FYNNEI. Sequencing used PBMCs. The TCR originated in a man aged 35 to 55 in good health and CMV-seronegative. V gene TRBV2 combines with J gene TRBJ2-7; 8 nucleotides match TRBD1. The CDR3 is CASTHRDRLSYEQYF. The CDR3 nucleotides are TGTGCCAGCACACACCGGGACAGGCTCTCCTACGAGCAGTACTTC.